Shown below are 21 T cell receptor beta chains from a single sample sequenced in a study of blood T cell repertoires in COVID-19 (TCRdb year 2020). Libraries were built with the immunoSEQ multiplex PCR assay. TCRdb carries this immuneACCESS record with in-frame sequences only. Its versions omit some clonotypes, under half of them owing to an unresolved V gene in the studies checked, with the rest unexplained. In this sample the table shows about 74,000 clones, under 95% of which occur a single time. About 9% of the sample goes to the ten largest clones. Sample: peripheral blood. These TCRs come from a human donor in a cohort sampled during active COVID-19.

The rearrangement joins TRBV19 to TRBJ2-7; 13 bases fit TRBD2. The length of the CDR3 is 16 residues. Trimming took 4 bases from V and 2 from J; bases not matched to a gene: 5. Germline lookup yields CDR1 LNHDA and CDR2 SQIVND (reference sequence). The CDR3, as DNA: TGTGCCAGTAGTACCCCGGGGACTAGCGGGACCTACGAGCAGTACTTC. It translates to CASSTPGTSGTYEQYF.

CDR3 protein: CASSLGTGGGEQYF. For the CDR3, the DNA is TGTGCCAGCAGCTTAGGGACAGGGGGCGGAGAGCAGTACTTC. The chain is built from TRBV7-8 and TRBJ2-7, with TRBD1 matching 11 bases. V trimming: 1 base; J trimming: 7 bases; junction bases outside the gene matches: 3. This CDR3 region has 14 residues. CDR1 SGHVS and CDR2 FQNEAQ come from the germline V gene.

In its sample, this clone was seen once. The chain couples TRBV19 to TRBJ1-1; 8 nucleotides align to TRBD1. The length of the CDR3 is 14 residues. The J segment lost 1 base and the V segment lost 7 bases, leaving 5 bases of the junction unmatched. The germline V gene encodes CDR1 LNHDA and CDR2 SQIVND (reference sequence). The CDR3 sequence: CASIRTGSNTEAFF. The CDR3 bases are TGTGCCAGTATTAGGACAGGGTCGAACACTGAAGCTTTCTTT.

The chain employs TRBV15 and TRBJ2-5; D is unresolved. Germline values: CDR1 LNHNV, CDR2 YYDKDF (reference sequence). The CDR3 extends over 11 amino acids. The germline V and J ends were trimmed by 7 bases and 3 bases, with 6 bases remaining between them. In DNA form, the CDR3 reads TGTGCCACCACCTCTGAAGAGACCCAGTACTTC. Encoded protein: CATTSEETQYF.

This chain joins TRBV4-1 and TRBJ1-3, with D possibly matching TRBD1 (5 bases). The CDR3 is made up of 16 amino acids. The ends were cut back, 4 bases at V and 0 bases at J, with 13 bases in the middle. Germline V gives CDR1 MGHRA, CDR2 YSYEKL. CDR3 DNA: TGCGCCAGCAGCCCCCCGAGCAGGGCCTCTGGAAACACCATATATTTT. This codes for CASSPPSRASGNTIYF.

This chain joins TRBV6-5 and TRBJ2-7; 7 bases fit TRBD1. The junction had 5 bases not matched to a gene; V was cut back by 6 bases and J by 3 bases. The CDR3 spans 13 residues. Germline loops: CDR1 MNHEY, CDR2 SVGAGI. CDR3 protein: CASSLGGSYEQYF. The DNA for the CDR3 is TGTGCCAGCAGCCTAGGGGGCAGCTACGAGCAGTACTTC.

The rearrangement joins TRBV24-1 to TRBJ2-5; TRBD1 agrees at 11 bases. CDR3 length: 14 residues. The V gene end was trimmed by 7 bases and the J gene end by 4 bases; junction bases not matched to a gene: 4. CDR1 is KGHDR and CDR2 is SFDVKD in the germline V gene. The CDR3 sequence is CATSGQGARETQYF. The CDR3 DNA reads as TGTGCCACCAGCGGACAGGGGGCGAGAGAGACCCAGTACTTC.

The chain couples TRBV6-5 to TRBJ1-2; D might be TRBD1 (6 bases). The germline V gene encodes CDR1 MNHEY and CDR2 SVGAGI. Trimming took 0 bases from V and 14 from J, leaving 19 bases between them. The CDR3 covers 14 residues. The CDR3 DNA reads TGTGCCAGCAGTTACTCGGACGTTACTGGGGGCTGGACCTTC. Its protein product is CASSYSDVTGGWTF.

This rearrangement joins TRBV28 to TRBJ2-3, with D possibly being TRBD1 (5 bases). In germline, CDR1 is MDHEN, CDR2 SYDVKM. CDR3 length equals 14 residues. V lost 5 bases, J lost 4 bases, and 13 bases lay in between. The CDR3 DNA sequence: TGTGCCAGCAGTACCCCGCTACAGGCAGATACGCAGTATTTT. Encoded protein: CASSTPLQADTQYF.

CDR3 sequence (DNA): TGTGCCAGCAGCCCTAGCGGGAGGGCTGAGCAGTTCTTC. Encoded protein: CASSPSGRAEQFF. The V and J genes are TRBV2 and TRBJ2-1; 12 nucleotides agree with TRBD2. CDR1 and CDR2 (germline): SNHLY, FYNNEI. CDR3 size: 13 residues. Trimming took 6 bases from V and 9 from J; bases not matched to a gene: 3.

This sequence joins TRBV6-6 and TRBJ1-6; tentative D call: TRBD1 (5 bases). In germline, CDR1 is MNHNY, CDR2 SVGAGI (reference sequence). The V and J ends lost 6 bases and 8 bases respectively, with 14 bases between them. The CDR3 covers 14 residues. CDR3 loop: CASSRTSRDSPLHF. The CDR3 DNA sequence: TGTGCCAGCAGCCGGACATCCCGGGATTCACCCCTCCACTTT.

The CDR3 DNA reads TGTGCCAGCAGCTTAGCGCTGGGGCCAGCCTACGAGCAGTACTTC. Translation gives CASSLALGPAYEQYF. The gene calls are TRBV7-8 and TRBJ2-7, with D perhaps matching TRBD1 (5 bases). Germline CDR1 and CDR2: SGHVS and FQNEAQ. This CDR3 spans 15 amino acids. The V and J ends lost 0 bases and 2 bases respectively, with 11 bases between them.

Judged by abundance, this clone is medium-sized (0.01 to 0.1%). This rearrangement joins TRBV19 to TRBJ2-7; 9 bases are a match to TRBD1. Trimming cost V 6 bases and J 2 bases; bases outside gene matches: 8. Germline V gene lookup returns CDR1 LNHDA and CDR2 SQIVND (reference sequence). The CDR3 sequence is 15 residues long. For the CDR3, the DNA is TGTGCCAGTAGCAAGACAGGGGGGGAGACCTACGAGCAGTACTTC. This codes for CASSKTGGETYEQYF.

The rearrangement uses TRBV5-1 and TRBJ2-7; 9 positions match TRBD2. The CDR3 consists of 14 residues. The trim removed 5 bases at V and 7 bases at J, leaving 10 bases unmatched. Germline lookup yields CDR1 SGHRS and CDR2 YFSETQ. The chain's CDR3 is CASRYLAGEGEQYF. The CDR3 DNA reads as TGCGCCAGCAGGTATTTAGCGGGAGAAGGGGAGCAGTACTTC. Drawing the rest from reference TRBV5-1 and TRBJ2-7, the complete variable domain is KAGVTQTPRYLIKTRGQQVTLSCSPISGHRSVSWYQQTPGQGLQFLFEYFSETQRNKGNFPGRFSGRQFSNSRSEMNVSTLELGDSALYLCASRYLAGEGEQYFGPGTRLTVT.

V and J are TRBV13 and TRBJ2-7; 11 nucleotides align to TRBD1. The germline gives CDR1 PRHDT, CDR2 FYEKMQ (reference sequence). V was clipped by 5 bases and J by 2 bases; unmatched bases: 2. The CDR3 runs to 14 residues. The CDR3 protein is CASSADRGPYEQYF. In DNA form, the CDR3 reads TGTGCCAGCAGCGCGGACAGGGGGCCCTACGAGCAGTACTTC.

This rearrangement joins TRBV27 to TRBJ1-4; D gene unclear. V lost 5 bases to trimming and J lost 6 bases, with 16 bases between them. CDR1 is MNHEY and CDR2 is SMNVEV in the germline V gene (reference sequence). CDR3 length: 15 residues. The CDR3 is CASSTYGLRDEKLFF. Here the CDR3 DNA reads TGTGCCAGCAGTACATACGGGTTACGGGATGAAAAACTGTTTTTT.

The chain is built from TRBV12-5 and TRBJ1-1; TRBD1 aligns across 10 bases. Per the germline V gene, CDR1 is LGHNT and CDR2 is FRNRAP. The CDR3 sequence is 17 residues long. V lost 6 bases to trimming and J lost 8 bases; unmatched junction nucleotides: 18. CDR3 in DNA: TGTGCTAGTGGCTTCAACCTTCACCGGGACAGGGGTAGAGAAGCTTTCTTT. Protein product: CASGFNLHRDRGREAFF.

V is TRBV29-1 and J is TRBJ2-7; 12 nucleotides line up with TRBD1. The CDR3 is 14 amino acids. Germline lookup yields CDR1 SQVTM and CDR2 ANQGSEA. J lost 7 bases, V lost 2 bases, and 6 bases had no gene match. In DNA form, the CDR3 reads TGCAGCGTTGAATCGGGGACAGGGGGCAGTGAGCAGTACTTC. It codes for CSVESGTGGSEQYF.

The chain recombines TRBV6-1 with TRBJ2-5; 7 positions agree with TRBD1. The CDR3 contains 13 residues. Germline lookup yields CDR1 MNHNS and CDR2 SASEGT. The trim removed 6 bases at V and 7 bases at J, leaving 8 bases unmatched. The CDR3 sequence: CASSPGQATTQYF. In DNA form, the CDR3 reads TGTGCCAGCAGCCCAGGACAGGCCACGACCCAGTACTTC.

V usage is TRBV9 and J usage is TRBJ2-1, with 9 bases aligning to TRBD2. Germline trimming cut 0 bases from V and 9 bases from J; bases unmatched to any gene: 10. Per germline, CDR1 SGDLS and CDR2 YYNGEE. CDR3 length equals 16 residues. The CDR3 protein is CASSVVASGNGREQFF. CDR3 DNA: TGTGCCAGCAGCGTAGTGGCTAGCGGGAATGGGCGTGAGCAGTTCTTC.

The chain recombines TRBV4-3 with TRBJ1-5; D remains unclear. Germline V gene data show CDR1 as LGHNA and CDR2 as YSLEER. V lost 0 bases and J 15 bases, leaving 15 bases between the germline ends. The CDR3 is 13 residues long. DNA of the CDR3: TGCGCCAGCAGCCAAGATAAAGGAAGCGGGTCGCATTTT. It codes for CASSQDKGSGSHF.